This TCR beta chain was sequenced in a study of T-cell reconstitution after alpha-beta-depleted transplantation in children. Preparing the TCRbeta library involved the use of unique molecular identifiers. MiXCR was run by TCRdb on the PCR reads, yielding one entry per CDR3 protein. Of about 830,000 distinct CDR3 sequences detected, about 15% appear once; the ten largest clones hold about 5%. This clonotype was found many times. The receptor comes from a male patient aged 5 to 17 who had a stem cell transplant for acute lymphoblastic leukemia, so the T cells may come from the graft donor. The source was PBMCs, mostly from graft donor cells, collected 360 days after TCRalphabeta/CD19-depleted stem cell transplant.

CDR3 protein: CASSLTASGANVLTF. The DNA for the CDR3 is TGTGCCAGCAGCTTAACAGCCTCTGGGGCCAACGTCCTGACTTTC. This chain joins TRBV7-7 and TRBJ2-6; no firm D call. Germline lookup yields CDR1 SSHAT and CDR2 FNYEAQ (reference sequence). CDR3 length equals 15 residues. V dropped 2 bases and J dropped 0 bases, with 5 bases sitting between them. The full variable domain, completed using reference TRBV7-7 and TRBJ2-6, is GAGVSQSPRYKVTKRGQDVTLRCDPISSHATLYWYQQALGQGPEFLTYFNYEAQPDKSGLPSDRFSAERPEGSISTLTIQRTEQRDSAMYRCASSLTASGANVLTFGAGSRLTVL.